These 26 T cell receptor beta chains were sequenced from one sample in a study of blood T cell repertoires in COVID-19. Sequencing used immunoSEQ multiplex PCR; TCRdb keeps in-frame clones, though not all of them. Of 190,000 or so clones in the sample, roughly 87% were seen once. The specimen was PBMCs or T cells enriched from blood (not recorded which). The origin of the receptors is a woman in her 30s who had recovered from COVID-19.

The chain combines TRBV14 with TRBJ2-3; 8 bases fit TRBD1. The CDR3 extends over 17 amino acids. Germline lookup yields CDR1 SGHDN and CDR2 FVKESK. Losses at the gene ends were 7 bases for V and 0 bases for J; bases not matched to a gene: 12. For the CDR3, the DNA is TGTGCCAGCACCACCAAGGAGGACAGGGCTAGCACAGATACGCAGTATTTT. This codes for CASTTKEDRASTDTQYF.

This clone appeared once. The chain uses TRBV24-1 and TRBJ2-2, with 8 bases aligning to TRBD2. The CDR3 extends over 17 amino acids. J lost 0 bases, V lost 3 bases, and 5 bases had no gene match. Looked up from germline, CDR1 is KGHDR and CDR2 is SFDVKD. The CDR3 nucleotides read TGTGCCACCAGTGATATCGGACTAGCTACGAACACCGGGGAGCTGTTTTTT. This gives the protein CATSDIGLATNTGELFF.

The V call is TRBV19, the J call TRBJ1-2; no clear D gene. V dropped 3 bases and J dropped 6 bases, with 14 bases sitting between them. The CDR3 sequence is 14 residues long. Germline V gene sequence: CDR1 LNHDA, CDR2 SQIVND (reference sequence). Here the CDR3 DNA reads TGTGCCAGTAGTATTTATAGAATAGAAAATGGCTACACCTTC. Residues: CASSIYRIENGYTF. The complete variable domain, with remaining parts taken from reference TRBV19 and TRBJ1-2, reads DGGITQSPKYLFRKEGQNVTLSCEQNLNHDAMYWYRQDPGQGLRLIYYSQIVNDFQKGDIAEGYSVSREKKESFPLTVTSAQKNPTAFYLCASSIYRIENGYTFGSGTRLTVV.

The V call is TRBV3-1 (or the pseudogene TRBV3-2), the J call TRBJ2-5; TRBD2 matches 13 bases. The CDR3 spans 19 residues. The V gene's germline CDR1 is LGHDT and CDR2 YNNKEL (reference sequence). V lost 4 bases to trimming and J lost 2 bases; unmatched junction nucleotides: 13. The CDR3 is CASSPEIGLAGVGQETQYF. In DNA, the CDR3 is TGTGCCAGCAGCCCGGAGATAGGACTAGCGGGAGTTGGGCAAGAGACCCAGTACTTC.

The rearrangement uses TRBV11-3 and TRBJ1-4; possibly TRBD1 for D (6 bases). Germline values: CDR1 SGHNT, CDR2 YENEEA. V was pared by 4 bases and J by 4 bases, with 13 bases between. This CDR3 comprises 15 residues. The chain's CDR3 is CASSWGGADNEKLFF. Written as DNA, the CDR3 is TGTGCCAGCAGCTGGGGGGGCGCTGATAATGAAAAACTGTTTTTT.

The genes are TRBV24-1 and TRBJ1-2, with 7 positions matching TRBD1. The germline gives CDR1 KGHDR, CDR2 SFDVKD. The trim removed 6 bases at V and 4 bases at J, leaving 7 bases unmatched. The CDR3 has 14 amino acids. CDR3 bases: TGTGCCACCAGTCTTCCGGACAGGTCCTATGGCTACACCTTC. Its protein product is CATSLPDRSYGYTF.

The J gene is TRBJ2-5, the V gene TRBV5-1; TRBD2 agrees at 7 bases. V gave up 7 bases and J gave up 5 bases; unmatched junction bases: 14. Germline loops: CDR1 SGHRS, CDR2 YFSETQ. The CDR3 consists of 15 residues. This CDR3 is CASSSGLTLRETQYF. As DNA, the CDR3 is TGCGCCAGCTCTAGCGGACTCACCTTAAGGGAGACCCAGTACTTC.

J is TRBJ1-3 and V is TRBV9; 9 positions agree with TRBD1. Germline-derived CDR1 and CDR2 are SGDLS and YYNGEE. The V segment lost 0 bases and the J segment 3 bases; nucleotides outside the gene matches: 10. CDR3 length: 18 residues. The DNA for the CDR3 is TGTGCCAGCAGCGTAGCCGGGACAGGGAGTTCGGATGGAAACACCATATATTTT. Amino acid sequence: CASSVAGTGSSDGNTIYF.

This chain joins TRBV6-5 and TRBJ2-2, with a possible D match to TRBD1 (6 bases). The CDR3 consists of 12 residues. Germline loops: CDR1 MNHEY, CDR2 SVGAGI. V was shortened by 8 bases and J by 7 bases, with 11 bases between the two germline ends. The CDR3 DNA reads TGTGCCAGCTTGGGACAATTCGGGGAGCTGTTTTTT. Protein sequence: CASLGQFGELFF.

The sample holds many counts of this clone. This CDR3 is CASSVNQGGNEQYF. The CDR3 coding sequence is TGTGCCAGCAGCGTAAATCAGGGGGGCAACGAGCAGTACTTC. The chain links TRBV9 to TRBJ2-7; a weak D match, TRBD1 (7 bases). This CDR3 is 14 amino acids long. Germline CDR1 is SGDLS and CDR2 is YYNGEE. V lost 1 base and J 5 bases, leaving 13 bases between the germline ends.

The chain employs TRBV18 and TRBJ1-1, with TRBD1 as a possible D gene (5 bases). There are 14 residues in the CDR3. Trimming took off 5 bases at V and 3 bases at J, with 13 bases between the two ends. Per the germline V gene, CDR1 is KGHSH and CDR2 is LQKENI. The CDR3 DNA reads TGTGCCAGCTCAAAAGCGGGGCGGGACACTGAAGCTTTCTTT. Protein sequence: CASSKAGRDTEAFF. Combining the CDR3 with reference TRBV18 and TRBJ1-1 gives the whole variable domain NAGVMQNPRHLVRRRGQEARLRCSPMKGHSHVYWYRQLPEEGLKFMVYLQKENIIDESGMPKERFSAEFPKEGPSILRIQQVVRGDSAAYFCASSKAGRDTEAFFGQGTRLTVV.

The rearrangement joins TRBV5-6 to TRBJ1-4, with 8 bases lining up with TRBD1. This CDR3 has 14 residues. Germline V gene sequence: CDR1 SGHDT, CDR2 YYEEEE. Trimming removed 0 bases from V and 7 bases from J; junction bases left unmatched: 2. The CDR3 DNA reads TGTGCCAGCAGCTTGGGGACAGGGTTTGAAAAACTGTTTTTT. Amino acids: CASSLGTGFEKLFF.

The chain has TRBV7-2 and TRBJ1-1, with D possibly being TRBD1 (5 bases). Germline-derived CDR1 and CDR2 are SGHTA and FQGNSA. This CDR3 comprises 14 residues. Trimming left V 2 bases short and J 0 bases short, with 7 bases between. CDR3 nucleotides: TGTGCCAGCAGCTTACAGGGAATGAACACTGAAGCTTTCTTT. Translating it yields CASSLQGMNTEAFF.

The chain links TRBV30 to TRBJ1-2; maybe TRBD1 (6 bases). This CDR3 has 13 residues. Trimming removed 1 base from V and 4 bases from J, with 10 bases in between. Germline V gene lookup returns CDR1 GTSNPN and CDR2 SVGIG (reference sequence). In DNA form, the CDR3 reads TGTGCCTGGAGTGGATTGACAGGCTATGGCTACACCTTC. Protein product: CAWSGLTGYGYTF.

The rearrangement joins TRBV28 to TRBJ2-1, with 8 bases fitting TRBD2. V lost 5 bases to trimming and J lost 7 bases; unmatched junction nucleotides: 10. The CDR3 consists of 15 residues. CDR1 MDHEN and CDR2 SYDVKM come from the germline V gene. The CDR3 nucleotides are TGTGCCAGCAGTCCCATAGGGACTAGAGGAAATGAGCAGTTCTTC. Residues: CASSPIGTRGNEQFF.

In the case of this clone: A junction boundary mismatches the germline segment, possibly from a read error. The J gene is TRBJ1-1, the V gene TRBV7-3, with TRBD1 matching 9 bases. The germline V gene encodes CDR1 SGHTA and CDR2 FQGTGA. CDR3 length: 15 residues. CDR3 bases: TGTGCCAGCAGCCTAACAGGGGGCGGTCCCCGTGAAGCTTTCTTT. This gives the protein CASSLTGGGPREAFF. Based on the CDR3 plus reference TRBV7-3 and TRBJ1-1, the full variable domain is GAGVSQTPSNKVTEKGKYVELRCDPISGHTALYWYRQSLGQGPEFLIYFQGTGAADDSGLPNDRFFAVRPEGSVSTLKIQRTERGDSAVYLCASSLTGGGPREAFFGQGTRLTVV.

The chain uses TRBV6-1 and TRBJ2-3, with 9 bases that match TRBD1. The CDR3 has 14 residues. The V and J ends lost 1 base and 4 bases, in that order; junction bases with no gene match: 0. Germline V CDR1 and CDR2: MNHNS, SASEGT. The CDR3 nucleotides read TGTGCCAGCAGTGAAGGGACAGGGGCAGATACGCAGTATTTT. Protein sequence: CASSEGTGADTQYF.

With regard to this clone: Other nucleotide sequences from this sample produce the same CDR3. The J gene is TRBJ2-5, the V gene TRBV5-1; 9 bases are a match to TRBD1. This CDR3 is 14 amino acids long. Trimming removed 4 bases from V and 5 bases from J; junction bases left unmatched: 6. The germline gives CDR1 SGHRS, CDR2 YFSETQ. CDR3 nucleotides: TGCGCCAGCAGCCCGGACAGGGGAGGGGAGACCCAGTACTTC. Translation: CASSPDRGGETQYF.

The V call is TRBV6-6, the J call TRBJ2-5, with TRBD1 matching over 10 bases. V lost 9 bases, J lost 5 bases, and 12 bases stayed unmatched. This CDR3 comprises 15 residues. The germline gives CDR1 MNHNY, CDR2 SVGAGI (reference sequence). The CDR3, as DNA: TGTGCCAGTCACCGACAGGGGGCGCAGGGGGAGACCCAGTACTTC. Residues: CASHRQGAQGETQYF.

V gene TRBV19 combines with J gene TRBJ2-7; 13 bases line up with TRBD2. From germline, CDR1 is LNHDA and CDR2 SQIVND (reference sequence). CDR3 length equals 17 residues. V was clipped by 4 bases and J by 1 base; unmatched bases: 7. The CDR3 loop reads CASSRTSGSLESYEQYF. DNA for the CDR3: TGTGCCAGTAGTAGGACTAGCGGGAGTCTGGAATCCTACGAGCAGTACTTC.

This rearrangement joins TRBV7-3 to TRBJ2-1, with D perhaps matching TRBD2 (6 bases). The CDR3 has 14 amino acids. Trimming shortened V by 5 bases and J by 4 bases, and 12 bases separated the two germline ends. Germline V gives CDR1 SGHTA, CDR2 FQGTGA. CDR3 region: CASSPTTSYNEQFF. Written as DNA, the CDR3 is TGTGCCAGCAGCCCGACGACTAGTTACAATGAGCAGTTCTTC. The variable domain in full, with the rest retrieved from reference TRBV7-3 and TRBJ2-1, is GAGVSQTPSNKVTEKGKYVELRCDPISGHTALYWYRQSLGQGPEFLIYFQGTGAADDSGLPNDRFFAVRPEGSVSTLKIQRTERGDSAVYLCASSPTTSYNEQFFGPGTRLTVL.

The chain links TRBV15 to TRBJ1-3, with D perhaps matching TRBD1 (5 bases). The germline V gene encodes CDR1 LNHNV and CDR2 YYDKDF (reference sequence). V lost 3 bases, J lost 0 bases, and 6 bases lay in between. This CDR3 has 14 residues. CDR3 bases: TGTGCCACCAGCAGCAGGGTCTCTGGAAACACCATATATTTT. Protein: CATSSRVSGNTIYF.

The chain joins TRBV27 to TRBJ2-1; a weak D match, TRBD1 (6 bases). Deletions cut 1 base from V and 4 bases from J, with 14 bases between. Per the germline V gene, CDR1 is MNHEY and CDR2 is SMNVEV (reference sequence). CDR3 length: 16 amino acids. CDR3 residues: CASSLWSQGPYNEQFF. CDR3 sequence (DNA): TGTGCCAGCAGTTTATGGTCGCAGGGGCCGTACAATGAGCAGTTCTTC.

The chain links TRBV19 to TRBJ1-4; tentative D call: TRBD1 (5 bases). The CDR3 has 13 residues. Trimming removed 8 bases at V and 7 bases at J, with 14 bases between. The germline gives CDR1 LNHDA, CDR2 SQIVND (reference sequence). The CDR3 coding sequence is TGTGCCAGTGCCTTGGGGCCTAGTGAAAAACTGTTTTTT. Residues: CASALGPSEKLFF.

The chain links TRBV3-1 (or the pseudogene TRBV3-2) to TRBJ1-1; no clear D gene. The V gene's germline CDR1 is LGHDT and CDR2 YNNKEL (reference sequence). The CDR3 is made up of 12 amino acids. With 5 bases removed from V and 7 bases from J, the gap between germline ends came to 11 bases. CDR3 in amino acids: CASSLNQDEAFF. CDR3 nucleotide sequence: TGTGCCAGCAGCTTAAATCAGGATGAAGCTTTCTTT.

The gene calls are TRBV18 and TRBJ2-5, with 8 bases fitting TRBD1. Trimming cost V 3 bases and J 1 base; bases outside gene matches: 4. Germline V gene data show CDR1 as KGHSH and CDR2 as LQKENI. The CDR3 loop spans 15 amino acids. Here the CDR3 reads CASSPGTGSQETQYF. The DNA for the CDR3 is TGTGCCAGCTCACCCGGGACAGGAAGCCAAGAGACCCAGTACTTC.